This TCR beta chain was sequenced during a study of blood T cell repertoires in COVID-19. Study details: Acute and convalescent COVID-19 specimens originated in the United States, Italy and Spain. Nucleic acid was either cDNA or gDNA, and it came from T cells, B-cell-depleted T cells, or PBMCs.

In the source study's methods: Reference gene primer amplification in the assay estimated nucleated cell counts. Generated by immunoSEQ multiplex PCR, the TCRdb table keeps only in-frame clones and is missing some. That table is the source of V, J and clone size, and D and trimming were worked out from the DNA. The table lists about 140,000 clones, over 65% of them singletons, with around 17% in the top ten. The germline gives CDR1 GTSNPN, CDR2 SVGIG (reference sequence). V lost 5 bases, J lost 3 bases, and 3 bases stayed unmatched. This CDR3 spans 13 amino acids. The TCR originated in a man aged 50-60 years with acute or convalescent COVID-19. The chain joins TRBV30 to TRBJ1-5, with 8 bases aligning to TRBD1. The sequenced material came from peripheral blood. CDR3 coding DNA: TGTGCCTGGGGGACAGGATTCAATCAGCCCCAGCATTTT. Translating gives CAWGTGFNQPQHF.